What follows are 6 T cell receptor beta chains derived from one specimen sequenced in a study of T cells in localized non-small cell lung cancer (TCRdb year 2020). Libraries were constructed by the immunoSEQ multiplex PCR assay. TCRdb took this table from immuneACCESS and kept in-frame rearrangements with V and J called. Such tables lack part of the clones; where checked against another copy, unresolved V genes explain under half of the gap, and the rest is unexplained. This sample lists 75,000 to 80,000 clones; around 82% were detected once. Roughly 9.8% of the sample is in the top ten clones. The sequences come from peripheral blood, collected before any cancer treatment. These receptors originate from a female donor over 55 with stage I lung adenocarcinoma.

Only one count was recorded for this clone. The rearrangement joins TRBV5-4 to TRBJ2-2; 11 bases line up with TRBD2. V shed 5 bases, J shed 4 bases, and the junction held 4 bases outside the gene matches. Germline loops: CDR1 SGHNT, CDR2 YYREEE (reference sequence). The CDR3 has 15 residues. The DNA of the CDR3 is TGTGCCAGCAGGTCGGGACTAGCGGCCACCGGGGAGCTGTTTTTT. It codes for CASRSGLAATGELFF.

CDR3 protein: CAGGGGFEAFF. CDR3 nucleotides: TGTGCCGGAGGAGGCGGATTTGAAGCTTTCTTT. The chain recombines TRBV30 with TRBJ1-1; unclear D gene. Germline V CDR1 and CDR2: GTSNPN, SVGIG (reference sequence). The V and J ends lost 8 bases and 7 bases respectively, with 14 bases between them. This CDR3 comprises 11 residues.

This chain connects TRBV27 to TRBJ2-1, with 10 bases fitting TRBD1. V was clipped by 7 bases and J by 8 bases; unmatched bases: 2. The CDR3 has 12 residues. Germline V gene sequence: CDR1 MNHEY, CDR2 SMNVEV (reference sequence). CDR3: CASTTGGDEQFF. The CDR3 coding sequence is TGTGCCAGCACGACAGGGGGCGATGAGCAGTTCTTC.

The rearrangement uses TRBV7-2 and TRBJ2-3, with TRBD2 matching 8 bases. Germline lookup yields CDR1 SGHTA and CDR2 FQGNSA. The length of the CDR3 is 15 residues. V shed 5 bases and J 5 bases; nucleotides not matched to a gene: 9. The CDR3 loop reads CASSPYPAGGDTQYF. The DNA for the CDR3 is TGTGCCAGCAGCCCCTACCCCGCGGGAGGAGATACGCAGTATTTT. The entire variable domain, with the rest obtained from reference TRBV7-2 and TRBJ2-3, is as follows: GAGVSQSPSNKVTEKGKDVELRCDPISGHTALYWYRQSLGQGLEFLIYFQGNSAPDKSGLPSDRFSAERTGGSVSTLTIQRTQQEDSAVYLCASSPYPAGGDTQYFGPGTRLTVL.

The chain joins TRBV16 to TRBJ2-1; 7 bases are a match to TRBD1. Germline-derived CDR1 and CDR2 are KGHSY and FQNENV. The CDR3 consists of 13 residues. Germline trimming cut 4 bases from V and 3 bases from J; bases unmatched to any gene: 0. The CDR3 DNA follows: TGTGCCAGCAGCCGGGACAGCTACAATGAGCAGTTCTTC. Its protein is CASSRDSYNEQFF.

The chain joins TRBV2 to TRBJ2-5; 11 positions match TRBD2. Trimming cost V 5 bases and J 4 bases; bases outside gene matches: 3. Germline V gene sequence: CDR1 SNHLY, CDR2 FYNNEI. The CDR3 extends over 14 amino acids. As DNA, the CDR3 is TGTGCCAGCAGTTCCGGGACTAGCGGAGAGACCCAGTACTTC. Translating it yields CASSSGTSGETQYF.